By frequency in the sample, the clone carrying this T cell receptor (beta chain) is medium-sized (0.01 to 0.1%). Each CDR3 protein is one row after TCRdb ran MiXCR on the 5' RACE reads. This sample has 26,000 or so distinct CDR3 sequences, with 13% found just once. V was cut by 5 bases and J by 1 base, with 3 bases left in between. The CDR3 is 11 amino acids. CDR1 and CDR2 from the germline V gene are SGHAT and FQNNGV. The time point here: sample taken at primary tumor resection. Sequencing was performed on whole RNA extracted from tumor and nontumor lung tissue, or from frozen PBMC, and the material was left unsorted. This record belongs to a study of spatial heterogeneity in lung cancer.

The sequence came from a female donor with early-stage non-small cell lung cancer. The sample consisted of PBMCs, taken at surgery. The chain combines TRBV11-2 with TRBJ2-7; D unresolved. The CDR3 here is CASSPSYEQYF. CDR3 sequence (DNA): TGTGCCAGCAGCCCGTCCTACGAGCAGTACTTC. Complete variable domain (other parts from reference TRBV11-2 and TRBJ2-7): EAGVAQSPRYKIIEKRQSVAFWCNPISGHATLYWYQQILGQGPKLLIQFQNNGVVDDSQLPKDRFSAERLKGVDSTLKIQPAKLEDSAVYLCASSPSYEQYFGPGTRLTVT.